The 15 T cell receptor beta chains given below trace back to one sample, sequenced in a study of shared clonotypes between healthy human individuals. TCRdb's copy holds only in-frame clones and misses some; the assay was immunoSEQ multiplex PCR. In the table there are fewer than 3 million clones, 85% to 95% of which are singletons. Source material: naive CD4+ T cells from PBMCs. As for subset: CD45RA+ positively selected. The source is a man aged 18-30 years in good health. Some clones in this sample may be carry-over from other donors' samples.

The CDR3 sequence is CAWSVRGDEQYF. CDR3 bases: TGTGCCTGGAGTGTAAGGGGGGACGAGCAGTACTTC. The gene calls are TRBV30 and TRBJ2-7; D could derive from TRBD1 or TRBD2 (6 bases each). V was shortened by 0 bases and J by 5 bases, with 8 bases between the two germline ends. The CDR3 contains 12 residues. Germline CDR1 is GTSNPN and CDR2 is SVGIG (reference sequence).

The gene calls are TRBV28 and TRBJ1-5; 8 nucleotides match TRBD1. In germline, CDR1 is MDHEN, CDR2 SYDVKM. V shed 5 bases, J shed 2 bases, and the junction held 5 bases outside the gene matches. The CDR3 has 15 amino acids. Here the CDR3 reads CASSVRGLGNQPQHF. As DNA, the CDR3 is TGTGCCAGCAGTGTCAGGGGGCTGGGCAATCAGCCCCAGCATTTT.

This clone appeared a single time. The rearrangement links TRBV7-7 to TRBJ2-5; D is ambiguous. The CDR3 runs to 14 residues. The ends were cut back, 2 bases at V and 5 bases at J, with 12 bases in the middle. Germline CDR1 SSHAT, CDR2 FNYEAQ (reference sequence). The DNA for the CDR3 is TGTGCCAGCAGCTTAATTCCGGGTTCGGAGACCCAGTACTTC. Protein sequence: CASSLIPGSETQYF.

V is TRBV6-4 and J is TRBJ2-1; 7 nucleotides line up with TRBD1. Germline CDR1 reads MRHNA; CDR2 reads SNTAGT. Unmatched junction bases numbered 11, after V lost 8 bases and J lost 4 bases. The CDR3 is 15 residues long. In DNA, the CDR3 is TGTGCCAGCCCAAGGGGGCAGGGGATTTACAATGAGCAGTTCTTC. Amino acid sequence: CASPRGQGIYNEQFF.

J is TRBJ2-5 and V is TRBV30; 11 bases fit TRBD2. CDR1 is GTSNPN and CDR2 is SVGIG in the germline V gene (reference sequence). The CDR3 is 15 amino acids. J was trimmed by 2 bases and V by 2 bases; bases with no gene match: 4. In DNA, the CDR3 is TGTGCCTGGAGTCTAGCGGGAGGTAGGCAAGAGACCCAGTACTTC. Protein: CAWSLAGGRQETQYF.

This chain uses TRBV28 with TRBJ2-7; the D is unclear. CDR3 size: 12 residues. In germline, CDR1 is MDHEN, CDR2 SYDVKM. V dropped 6 bases and J dropped 6 bases, with 12 bases sitting between them. CDR3: CASRTSWGEQYF. DNA of the CDR3: TGTGCCAGCAGGACTTCATGGGGCGAGCAGTACTTC.

The rearrangement uses TRBV18 and TRBJ2-3, with 13 bases identical to TRBD2. This CDR3 region has 18 residues. The junction had 11 bases not matched to a gene; V was cut back by 3 bases and J by 5 bases. Per the germline V gene, CDR1 is KGHSH and CDR2 is LQKENI. CDR3 coding DNA: TGTGCCAGCTCACCCGGACTAGCGGGAGTTCTTCTGGTAGATACGCAGTATTTT. Its protein is CASSPGLAGVLLVDTQYF. The complete variable domain, with remaining parts taken from reference TRBV18 and TRBJ2-3, reads NAGVMQNPRHLVRRRGQEARLRCSPMKGHSHVYWYRQLPEEGLKFMVYLQKENIIDESGMPKERFSAEFPKEGPSILRIQQVVRGDSAAYFCASSPGLAGVLLVDTQYFGPGTRLTVL.

This rearrangement joins TRBV7-8 to TRBJ2-7, with no clear D. Germline V CDR1 and CDR2: SGHVS, FQNEAQ. The CDR3 covers 15 residues. The ends were cut back, 0 bases at V and 2 bases at J, with 11 bases in the middle. CDR3 sequence: CASSLARTNTYEQYF. CDR3 nucleotide sequence: TGTGCCAGCAGCTTAGCGAGGACCAATACCTACGAGCAGTACTTC.

This chain uses TRBV20-1 with TRBJ2-1; D is ambiguous. The CDR3 has 10 amino acids. CDR1 and CDR2 (germline): DFQATT, SNEGSKA (reference sequence). Trimming stripped 4 bases from V and 7 bases from J, with 5 bases between. The CDR3 nucleotides are TGCAGTGCTAAAGTGAATGAGCAGTTCTTC. This translates into CSAKVNEQFF.

V usage is TRBV4-1 and J usage is TRBJ1-3, with D possibly matching TRBD1 (6 bases). CDR3 size: 15 residues. Trimming stripped 1 base from V and 3 bases from J, with 10 bases between. CDR1 and CDR2 from the germline V gene are MGHRA and YSYEKL. The CDR3 sequence is CASSQAAGVGNTIYF. The CDR3 nucleotides read TGCGCCAGCAGCCAAGCGGCAGGGGTTGGAAACACCATATATTTT.

V usage is TRBV28 and J usage is TRBJ2-7; no firm D call. Looked up from germline, CDR1 is MDHEN and CDR2 is SYDVKM. The CDR3 runs to 14 residues. V was clipped by 6 bases and J by 1 base, with 13 bases between them. CDR3 DNA: TGTGCCAGCAGGGCAGGAACCCTTTCCTACGAGCAGTACTTC. Amino acids: CASRAGTLSYEQYF.

The gene calls are TRBV12-5 and TRBJ2-1, with 9 bases identical to TRBD2. This CDR3 is 18 amino acids long. After removal of 1 base from V and 0 bases from J, the junction contained 7 bases not matched to a gene. The germline V gene has CDR1 LGHNT and CDR2 FRNRAP. CDR3 sequence: CASGLGRLAGLSYNEQFF. DNA for the CDR3: TGTGCTAGTGGTTTGGGTCGGCTAGCGGGACTCTCCTACAATGAGCAGTTCTTC.

Remarks on this clone: The same CDR3 arises from other DNA sequences in this sample as well. V usage is TRBV11-2 and J usage is TRBJ1-2, with 9 bases aligning to TRBD1. After removal of 4 bases from V and 4 bases from J, the junction contained 4 bases not matched to a gene. The length of the CDR3 is 14 residues. Per the germline V gene, CDR1 is SGHAT and CDR2 is FQNNGV. The CDR3 coding sequence is TGTGCCAGCAGCTCAGACAGGGGGGGCTATGGCTACACCTTC. Its protein product is CASSSDRGGYGYTF.

This chain uses TRBV28 with TRBJ1-3; unclear D gene. Looked up from germline, CDR1 is MDHEN and CDR2 is SYDVKM. The ends were cut back, 4 bases at V and 2 bases at J, with 9 bases in the middle. The CDR3 is 14 residues long. The CDR3 sequence is CASSSGSAGNTIYF. The CDR3 DNA sequence: TGTGCCAGCAGTTCCGGGAGCGCTGGAAACACCATATATTTT.

This sequence joins TRBV7-6 and TRBJ2-5, with 12 bases identical to TRBD2. The ends lost 4 bases at V and 3 bases at J; junction bases unmatched: 9. Germline V lookup: CDR1 SGHVS, CDR2 FNYEAQ. The CDR3 is made up of 17 amino acids. CDR3 amino acids: CASSSHSGLAGEETQYF. CDR3 nucleotide sequence: TGTGCCAGCAGCTCCCATTCGGGACTAGCGGGTGAAGAGACCCAGTACTTC.